Below, 26 T cell receptor beta chains from the same sample are listed, as sequenced in a study of T-cell reconstitution after alpha-beta-depleted transplantation in children. Preparing the TCRbeta library involved the use of unique molecular identifiers. One entry per CDR3 protein results from TCRdb running MiXCR on the PCR reads. The sample includes about 610,000 distinct CDR3 sequences, about 10% seen only once; the top ten take roughly 4%. Sequencing used PBMCs from the stem cell graft donor, obtained from the stem cell graft. The receptor source for this set is a human donor who donated a stem cell graft to a child with acute myeloid leukemia.

This clonotype was counted ten times or more. The chain joins TRBV4-2 to TRBJ2-7; the D is unclear. Germline-derived CDR1 and CDR2 are LGHNA and YNFKEQ. Between the trimmed V and J ends, which lost 0 bases and 0 bases, there was a span of 9 bases. The CDR3 totals 15 residues. For the CDR3, the DNA is TGTGCCAGCAGCCAAGATAGGCAGAGCTCCTACGAGCAGTACTTC. The encoded protein is CASSQDRQSSYEQYF.

In its sample, this clonotype was seen a few times. The chain combines TRBV6-5 with TRBJ2-5; possibly TRBD1 or TRBD2 for D (5 bases each). Germline V gives CDR1 MNHEY, CDR2 SVGAGI. The CDR3 consists of 13 residues. Trimming removed 4 bases at V and 5 bases at J, with 11 bases between. The CDR3 sequence is CASSFSGPETQYF. In DNA form, the CDR3 reads TGTGCCAGCAGTTTTTCGGGGCCTGAGACCCAGTACTTC.

This chain connects TRBV5-6 to TRBJ2-5; a possible D gene is TRBD1 (6 bases). This CDR3 contains 14 residues. V shed 4 bases and J shed 0 bases, with 10 bases lying between them. CDR1 and CDR2 (germline): SGHDT, YYEEEE. Here the CDR3 reads CASSRAGDQETQYF. For the CDR3, the DNA is TGTGCCAGCAGCCGGGCAGGGGACCAAGAGACCCAGTACTTC. Looking up the rest from reference TRBV5-6 and TRBJ2-5 gives the full variable domain: DAGVTQSPTHLIKTRGQQVTLRCSPKSGHDTVSWYQQALGQGPQFIFQYYEEEERQRGNFPDRFSGHQFPNYSSELNVNALLLGDSALYLCASSRAGDQETQYFGPGTRLLVL.

At least ten counts were recorded for this clonotype. V is TRBV11-2 and J is TRBJ2-5; 9 nucleotides match TRBD1. The germline CDR1 and CDR2 sequences are SGHAT and FQNNGV. The V and J ends lost 6 bases and 5 bases, in that order; junction bases with no gene match: 4. The CDR3 sequence is 13 residues long. The CDR3 protein is CASSRDREETQYF. CDR3 DNA sequence: TGTGCCAGCAGTCGGGACAGGGAGGAGACCCAGTACTTC.

This clonotype occurred many times. The chain uses TRBV29-1 and TRBJ1-4; TRBD1 might be the D (6 bases). CDR3 length: 13 residues. Trimming cost V 7 bases and J 8 bases, with 17 bases left between them. Germline assignment: CDR1 SQVTM and CDR2 ANQGSEA. The chain's CDR3 is CSARGQPGEKLFF. The DNA for the CDR3 is TGCAGCGCCCGGGGACAACCGGGCGAAAAACTGTTTTTT.

Many counts were recorded for this clonotype. This chain uses TRBV20-1 with TRBJ2-1; D gene uncertain. Deletions cut 0 bases from V and 5 bases from J, with 8 bases between. Germline loops: CDR1 DFQATT, CDR2 SNEGSKA (reference sequence). The CDR3 length is 13 residues. CDR3 nucleotide sequence: TGCAGTGCTAGAGATGCGAGGCACAATGAGCAGTTCTTC. Translated, it gives CSARDARHNEQFF.

The rearrangement uses TRBV29-1 and TRBJ2-5, with D possibly being TRBD1 (5 bases). The CDR3 sequence is 12 residues long. Trimming left V 3 bases short and J 3 bases short, with 8 bases between. CDR1 and CDR2 (germline): SQVTM, ANQGSEA. The CDR3 region has the DNA TGCAGCGTTGACAGGGTTGAAGAGACCCAGTACTTC. Translation gives CSVDRVEETQYF.

This chain connects TRBV15 to TRBJ1-1, with D possibly matching TRBD1 (5 bases). Germline CDR1 is LNHNV and CDR2 is YYDKDF (reference sequence). The length of the CDR3 is 17 residues. Trimming took 0 bases from V and 0 from J, leaving 14 bases between them. CDR3 DNA sequence: TGTGCCACCAGCAGAGATAACACGGGACCTCTGAACACTGAAGCTTTCTTT. Its translation is CATSRDNTGPLNTEAFF.

The chain uses TRBV24-1 and TRBJ2-2, with unresolved D. V gave up 4 bases and J gave up 2 bases, with 13 bases separating them. Germline CDR1 and CDR2: KGHDR and SFDVKD. This CDR3 has 16 amino acids. The CDR3 DNA reads TGTGCCACCAGTGAAGGCCGTCAGATTAACACCGGGGAGCTGTTTTTT. Translated, it gives CATSEGRQINTGELFF.

There are a few counts of this clonotype. The chain links TRBV19 to TRBJ2-1; the D gene is possibly TRBD2 (5 bases). V was clipped by 6 bases and J by 6 bases, with 18 bases between them. The CDR3 sequence is 15 residues long. Germline CDR1 reads LNHDA; CDR2 reads SQIVND (reference sequence). CDR3 sequence reads: CASRTASLGPNEQFF. The CDR3 region has the DNA TGTGCCAGTAGAACGGCTAGCTTGGGCCCCAATGAGCAGTTCTTC.

CDR3 sequence: CASTNSAQPSTDTQYF. CDR3 sequence (DNA): TGTGCCAGCACCAATAGCGCACAACCTAGCACAGATACGCAGTATTTT. The chain is built from TRBV2 and TRBJ2-3; D is perhaps TRBD2 (5 bases). Germline V gene lookup returns CDR1 SNHLY and CDR2 FYNNEI. This CDR3 comprises 16 residues. The germline V and J ends were trimmed by 7 bases and 0 bases, with 17 bases remaining between them.

This clonotype was found many times. This rearrangement joins TRBV20-1 to TRBJ2-5; no firm D call. This CDR3 is built from 12 residues. Germline V lookup: CDR1 DFQATT, CDR2 SNEGSKA (reference sequence). The germline V and J ends were trimmed by 3 bases and 7 bases, with 12 bases remaining between them. CDR3 amino acids: CSASRSRPTQYF. CDR3 DNA: TGCAGTGCTAGCAGGTCTAGACCGACCCAGTACTTC.

J is TRBJ1-1 and V is TRBV29-1; D call uncertain. The germline V gene has CDR1 SQVTM and CDR2 ANQGSEA. The CDR3 runs to 12 residues. This CDR3 reads CSTPGAGTEAFF. CDR3 DNA: TGCTCCACCCCAGGCGCCGGCACTGAAGCTTTCTTT. Together with reference TRBV29-1 and TRBJ1-1, the CDR3 gives the full variable domain: SAVISQKPSRDICQRGTSLTIQCQVDSQVTMMFWYRQQPGQSLTLIATANQGSEATYESGFVIDKFPISRPNLTFSTLTVSNMSPEDSSIYLCSTPGAGTEAFFGQGTRLTVV.

This clonotype showed up many times. The chain recombines TRBV12-3 or TRBV12-4 with TRBJ2-7, with 10 bases aligning to TRBD2. The CDR3 consists of 15 residues. J was trimmed by 3 bases and V by 6 bases; bases with no gene match: 8. CDR3 residues: CASSPIWTSGYEQYF. Here the CDR3 DNA reads TGTGCCAGCAGCCCTATATGGACTAGCGGCTACGAGCAGTACTTC.

This clonotype has more than one count but fewer than ten. The chain carries TRBV21-1 and TRBJ2-1. TRBV21-1 is an annotated pseudogene. The CDR3 covers 11 residues. CDR3 protein: CASGTRGEQFF. The CDR3 DNA is TGTGCCAGCGGCACTAGAGGTGAGCAGTTCTTC.

This clonotype was picked up many times. The chain is built from TRBV29-1 and TRBJ2-3, with 8 bases aligning to TRBD1. J gave up 3 bases and V 8 bases, and 13 bases lay outside the gene matches. The CDR3 runs to 15 residues. The germline V gene has CDR1 SQVTM and CDR2 ANQGSEA. This CDR3 reads CSLLLAQGATDTQYF. DNA of the CDR3: TGCAGCCTCCTCCTGGCGCAGGGGGCTACAGATACGCAGTATTTT.

In this sample, this clonotype turned up many times. This chain connects TRBV5-1 to TRBJ2-7, with a tentative D call TRBD2 (5 bases). The germline gives CDR1 SGHRS, CDR2 YFSETQ. The CDR3 is made up of 12 amino acids. The germline V and J ends were trimmed by 2 bases and 6 bases, with 9 bases remaining between them. The CDR3 region is CASSLKGGEQYF. The CDR3 bases are TGCGCCAGCAGCTTAAAAGGAGGCGAGCAGTACTTC.

This clonotype was observed a handful of times. This sequence joins TRBV4-2 and TRBJ2-1; D perhaps matches TRBD2 (5 bases). The CDR3 contains 13 residues. Trimming took 0 bases from V and 10 from J, leaving 10 bases between them. Germline assignment: CDR1 LGHNA and CDR2 YNFKEQ. This chain's CDR3 is CASSQDGEREQFF. As DNA, the CDR3 is TGTGCCAGCAGCCAAGATGGGGAGCGGGAGCAGTTCTTC.

This clonotype was seen many times. J is TRBJ2-7 and V is TRBV29-1; 7 bases agree with TRBD2. This CDR3 comprises 15 residues. Losses at the gene ends were 3 bases for V and 7 bases for J; bases not matched to a gene: 15. The germline gives CDR1 SQVTM, CDR2 ANQGSEA. CDR3 loop: CSVEDKGREVREQYF. As DNA, the CDR3 is TGCAGCGTTGAGGATAAGGGTCGGGAGGTCCGGGAGCAGTACTTC.

This clonotype was counted a few times. The CDR3 protein is CSARGKVGTTGELFF. The CDR3, as DNA: TGCAGTGCTAGAGGGAAAGTTGGGACGACCGGGGAGCTGTTTTTT. The rearrangement joins TRBV20-1 to TRBJ2-2; D is possibly TRBD1 or TRBD2 (5 bases each). The CDR3 sequence is 15 residues long. Germline V gene lookup returns CDR1 DFQATT and CDR2 SNEGSKA (reference sequence). Trimming took off 1 base at V and 5 bases at J, with 14 bases between the two ends.

The V gene is TRBV27, the J gene TRBJ1-1, with D possibly matching TRBD1 (5 bases). Germline V CDR1 and CDR2: MNHEY, SMNVEV (reference sequence). Deletions cut 1 base from V and 6 bases from J, with 12 bases between. This CDR3 is built from 14 residues. CDR3 amino acids: CASSLLAGSAEAFF. CDR3 coding DNA: TGTGCCAGCAGTTTATTAGCAGGGAGCGCTGAAGCTTTCTTT.

This rearrangement joins TRBV11-2 to TRBJ2-5, with D hard to call. The length of the CDR3 is 12 residues. V dropped 6 bases and J dropped 3 bases, with 8 bases sitting between them. Germline V gives CDR1 SGHAT, CDR2 FQNNGV. The CDR3 region is CASSRPKETQYF. CDR3 in DNA: TGTGCCAGCAGTCGACCGAAAGAGACCCAGTACTTC.

The chain couples TRBV7-3 to TRBJ2-2; 9 nucleotides match TRBD2. J gave up 5 bases and V 2 bases, and 12 bases lay outside the gene matches. CDR3 length equals 18 residues. Germline CDR1 and CDR2: SGHTA and FQGTGA. In nucleotides, the CDR3 is TGTGCCAGCAGCTTAGTCGGCGGGAGGGCCGGTGGTACCGGGGAGCTGTTTTTT. It is translated as CASSLVGGRAGGTGELFF. The full variable domain, with the rest looked up from reference TRBV7-3 and TRBJ2-2, is GAGVSQTPSNKVTEKGKYVELRCDPISGHTALYWYRQSLGQGPEFLIYFQGTGAADDSGLPNDRFFAVRPEGSVSTLKIQRTERGDSAVYLCASSLVGGRAGGTGELFFGEGSRLTVL.

This clonotype has a handful of counts. The gene calls are TRBV16 and TRBJ1-5; no definite D call. V lost 0 bases and J 8 bases, leaving 8 bases between the germline ends. Germline V CDR1 and CDR2: KGHSY, FQNENV. This CDR3 contains 13 residues. CDR3 protein: CASSQSSFKPQHF. CDR3 DNA sequence: TGTGCCAGCAGCCAATCGAGTTTCAAGCCCCAGCATTTT. The whole variable domain, remainder taken from reference TRBV16 and TRBJ1-5, is GEEVAQTPKHLVRGEGQKAKLYCAPIKGHSYVFWYQQVLKNEFKFLISFQNENVFDETGMPKERFSAKCLPNSPCSLEIQATKLEDSAVYFCASSQSSFKPQHFGDGTRLSIL.

This clonotype was found many times. This chain connects TRBV9 to TRBJ2-1; the D gene could be TRBD1 or TRBD2 (6 bases each). Trimming took off 0 bases at V and 7 bases at J, with 20 bases between the two ends. The CDR3 is made up of 17 amino acids. Germline V CDR1 and CDR2: SGDLS, YYNGEE. This CDR3 reads CASSVGGGNLLVNEQFF. The CDR3 bases are TGTGCCAGCAGCGTAGGAGGGGGGAACTTATTGGTAAATGAGCAGTTCTTC.

There are many counts of this clonotype. DNA of the CDR3: TGTGCCAGCAGCACGACTAGCGTCGATACGCAGTATTTT. This encodes CASSTTSVDTQYF. The genes are TRBV7-3 and TRBJ2-3; the match to TRBD2 covers 8 bases. The CDR3 contains 13 residues. V shed 5 bases and J 6 bases; nucleotides not matched to a gene: 4. Germline CDR1 SGHTA, CDR2 FQGTGA.